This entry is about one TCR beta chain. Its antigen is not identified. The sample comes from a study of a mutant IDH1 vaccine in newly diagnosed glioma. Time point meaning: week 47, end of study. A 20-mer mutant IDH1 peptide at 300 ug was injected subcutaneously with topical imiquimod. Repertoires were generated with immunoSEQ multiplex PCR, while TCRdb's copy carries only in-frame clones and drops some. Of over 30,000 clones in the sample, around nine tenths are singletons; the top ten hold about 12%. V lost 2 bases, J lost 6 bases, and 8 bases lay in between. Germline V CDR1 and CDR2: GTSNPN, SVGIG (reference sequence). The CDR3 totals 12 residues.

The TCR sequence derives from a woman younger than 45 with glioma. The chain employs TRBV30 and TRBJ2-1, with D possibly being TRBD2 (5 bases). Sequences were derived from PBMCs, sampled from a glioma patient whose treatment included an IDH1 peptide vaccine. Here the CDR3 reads CAWSPTSNEQFF. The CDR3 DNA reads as TGTGCCTGGAGTCCAACTAGCAATGAGCAGTTCTTC.